Listed below are T cell receptor beta chains from one sample, sequenced in a study of cytomegalovirus exposure and HLA in healthy donors. Libraries were prepared by immunoSEQ multiplex PCR; TCRdb keeps only in-frame clonotypes and omits some of them. The table lists about 85,000 clones, under 90% of them singletons, with approximately 31% in the top ten. Sequencing was performed on PBMCs. These receptors were collected from a man aged 50-60 years in good health and CMV-seropositive. CDR3s leave out the opening cysteine and the closing phenylalanine or tryptophan. Clone size is stated in some rows and not others, as once, few, many or a class when expanded.

V gene: TRBV19
clone size: few
CDR3 protein: ASRKTGTTEAF

V gene: TRBV5-1
clone size: NA
CDR3 protein: ASSPSGTSGPGELF

V gene: TRBV30
clone size: NA
CDR3 protein: AWSVIVARRGPYNEQF

V gene: TRBV6-6
clone size: once
CDR3 protein: ASSLDRGSGEQY

V gene: TRBV5-6
clone size: NA
CDR3 protein: ASSSDMNLGEQY

V gene: TRBV19
clone size: few
CDR3 protein: ASSPVDQPQH

V gene: TRBV7-9
clone size: NA
CDR3 protein: SSSLLADTQY

V gene: TRBV7-9
clone size: few
CDR3 protein: ASSSTVGSYEQY

V gene: TRBV9
clone size: NA
CDR3 protein: ASSVSPSYEQY

V gene: TRBV11-2
clone size: NA
CDR3 protein: ASRDTGGFEKLF

V gene: TRBV25-1
clone size: NA
CDR3 protein: ASSAANTQY